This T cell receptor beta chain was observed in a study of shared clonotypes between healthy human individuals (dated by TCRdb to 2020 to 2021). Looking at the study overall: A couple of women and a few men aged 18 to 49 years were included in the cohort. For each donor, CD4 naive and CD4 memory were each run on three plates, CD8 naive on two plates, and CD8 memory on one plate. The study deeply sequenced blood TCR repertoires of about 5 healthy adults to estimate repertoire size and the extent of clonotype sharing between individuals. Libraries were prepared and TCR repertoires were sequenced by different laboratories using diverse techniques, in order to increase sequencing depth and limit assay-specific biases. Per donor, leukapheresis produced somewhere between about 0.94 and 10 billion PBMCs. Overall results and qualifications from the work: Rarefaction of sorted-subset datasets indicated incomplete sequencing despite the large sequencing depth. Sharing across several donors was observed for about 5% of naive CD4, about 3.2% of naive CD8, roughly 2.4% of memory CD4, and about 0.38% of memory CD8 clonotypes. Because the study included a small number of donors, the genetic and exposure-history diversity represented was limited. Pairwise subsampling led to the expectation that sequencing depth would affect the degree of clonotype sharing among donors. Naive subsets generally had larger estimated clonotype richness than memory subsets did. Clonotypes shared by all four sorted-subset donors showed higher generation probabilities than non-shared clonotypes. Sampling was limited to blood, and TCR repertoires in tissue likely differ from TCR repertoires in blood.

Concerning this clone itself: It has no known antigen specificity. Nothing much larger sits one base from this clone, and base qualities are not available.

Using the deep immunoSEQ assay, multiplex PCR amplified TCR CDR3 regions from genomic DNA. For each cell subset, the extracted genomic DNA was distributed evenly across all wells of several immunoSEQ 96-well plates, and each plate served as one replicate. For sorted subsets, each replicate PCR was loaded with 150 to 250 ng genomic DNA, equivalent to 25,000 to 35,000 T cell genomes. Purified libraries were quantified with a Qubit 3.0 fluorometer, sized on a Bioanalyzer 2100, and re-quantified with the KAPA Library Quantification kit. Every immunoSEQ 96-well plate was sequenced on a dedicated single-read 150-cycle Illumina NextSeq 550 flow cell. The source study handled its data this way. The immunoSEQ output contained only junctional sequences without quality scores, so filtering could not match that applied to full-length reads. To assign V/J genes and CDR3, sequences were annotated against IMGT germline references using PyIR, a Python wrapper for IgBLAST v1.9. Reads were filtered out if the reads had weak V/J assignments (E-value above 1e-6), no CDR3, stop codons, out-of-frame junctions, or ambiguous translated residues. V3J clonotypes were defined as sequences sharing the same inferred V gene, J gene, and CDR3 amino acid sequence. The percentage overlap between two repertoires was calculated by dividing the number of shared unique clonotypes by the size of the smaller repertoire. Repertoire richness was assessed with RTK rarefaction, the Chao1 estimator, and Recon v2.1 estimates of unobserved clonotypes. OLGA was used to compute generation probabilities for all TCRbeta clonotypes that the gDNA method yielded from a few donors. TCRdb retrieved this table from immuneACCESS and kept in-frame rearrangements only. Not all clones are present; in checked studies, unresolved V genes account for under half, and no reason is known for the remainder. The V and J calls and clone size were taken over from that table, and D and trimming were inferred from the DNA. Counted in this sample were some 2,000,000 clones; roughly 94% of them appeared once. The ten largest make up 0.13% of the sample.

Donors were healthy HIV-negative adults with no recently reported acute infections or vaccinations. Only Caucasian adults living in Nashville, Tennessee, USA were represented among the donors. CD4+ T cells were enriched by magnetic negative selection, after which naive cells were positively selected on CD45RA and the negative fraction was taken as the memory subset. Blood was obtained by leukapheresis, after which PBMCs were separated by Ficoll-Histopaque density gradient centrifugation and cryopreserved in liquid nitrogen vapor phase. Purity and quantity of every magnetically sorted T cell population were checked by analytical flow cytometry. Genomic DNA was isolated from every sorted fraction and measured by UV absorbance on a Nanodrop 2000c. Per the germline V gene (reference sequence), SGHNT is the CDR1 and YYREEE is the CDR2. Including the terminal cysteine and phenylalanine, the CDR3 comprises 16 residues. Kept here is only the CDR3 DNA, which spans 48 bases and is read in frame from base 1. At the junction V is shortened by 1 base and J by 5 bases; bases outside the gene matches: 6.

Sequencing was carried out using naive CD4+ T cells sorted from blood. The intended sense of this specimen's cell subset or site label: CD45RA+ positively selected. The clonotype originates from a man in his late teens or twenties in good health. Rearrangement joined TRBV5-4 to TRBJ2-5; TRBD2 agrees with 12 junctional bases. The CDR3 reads CASSLRLAGGMETQYF. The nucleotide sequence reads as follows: TGTGCCAGCAGCTTGCGGCTAGCGGGAGGGATGGAGACCCAGTACTTC.